This T cell receptor beta chain was recovered during a study of T cell repertoires in cytomegalovirus infection. Germline lookup yields CDR1 MDHEN and CDR2 SYDVKM. The CDR3 spans 14 residues. The J segment lost 3 bases and the V segment lost 6 bases, leaving 6 bases of the junction unmatched. TCRdb redid the calling of the reads with MiXCR, one entry per CDR3 protein. The repertoire holds around 550,000 distinct CDR3 sequences, about 25% seen once, with less than 15% in the top ten. Sequencing was performed on PBMCs. This TCR derives from a human donor in good health (CMV status not recorded). Some clones in this sample may be carry-over from other donors' samples. The rearrangement links TRBV28 to TRBJ2-7, with 9 positions matching TRBD1. CDR3 residues: CASRTGTGFYEQYF. The CDR3 region has the DNA TGTGCCAGCAGAACCGGGACAGGGTTCTACGAGCAGTACTTC.